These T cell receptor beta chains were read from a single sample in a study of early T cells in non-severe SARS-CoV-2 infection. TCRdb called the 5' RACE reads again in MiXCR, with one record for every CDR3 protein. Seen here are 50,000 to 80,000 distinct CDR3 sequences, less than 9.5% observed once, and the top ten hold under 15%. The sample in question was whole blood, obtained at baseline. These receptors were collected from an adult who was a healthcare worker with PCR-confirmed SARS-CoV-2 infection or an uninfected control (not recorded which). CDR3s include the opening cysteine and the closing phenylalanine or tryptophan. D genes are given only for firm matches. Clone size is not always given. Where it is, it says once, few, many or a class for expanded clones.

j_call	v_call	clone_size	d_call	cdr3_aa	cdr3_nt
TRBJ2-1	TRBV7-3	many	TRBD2	CASSELAGVGNEQFF	TGTGCCAGCAGCGAACTAGCGGGAGTAGGGAATGAGCAGTTCTTC
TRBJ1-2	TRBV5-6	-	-	CASSLEGRHYGYTF	TGTGCCAGCAGCTTGGAGGGCAGGCACTATGGCTACACCTTC
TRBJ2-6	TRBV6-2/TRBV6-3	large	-	CASSYGWTGEGANVLTF	TGTGCCAGCAGTTACGGCTGGACGGGGGAAGGGGCCAACGTCCTGACTTTC
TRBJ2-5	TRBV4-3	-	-	CASSQDTLETQYF	TGCGCCAGCAGCCAAGATACTTTAGAGACCCAGTACTTC
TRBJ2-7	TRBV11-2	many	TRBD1	CASSSIGKTGLYEQYF	TGTGCCAGCAGCTCAATTGGCAAGACAGGGCTCTACGAGCAGTACTTC
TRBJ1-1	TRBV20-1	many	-	CSATTRNTEAFF	TGCAGTGCTACGACAAGGAACACTGAAGCTTTCTTT
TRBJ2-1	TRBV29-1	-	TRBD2	CSVPTSGMSYNEQFF	TGCAGCGTTCCGACTAGCGGCATGTCCTACAATGAGCAGTTCTTC
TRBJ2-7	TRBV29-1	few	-	CSGGQDYEQYF	TGCAGCGGGGGACAAGACTACGAGCAGTACTTC
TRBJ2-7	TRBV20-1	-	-	CSASFPYEQYF	TGCAGTGCTAGTTTCCCATACGAGCAGTACTTC
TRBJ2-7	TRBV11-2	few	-	CASSSNKPYEQYF	TGTGCCAGCAGCTCGAACAAACCCTACGAGCAGTACTTC
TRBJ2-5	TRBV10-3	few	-	CAISDIKETQYF	TGTGCCATCAGTGACATCAAAGAGACCCAGTACTTC
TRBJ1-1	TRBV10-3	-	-	CAISNVGTEAFF	TGTGCCATCAGCAATGTGGGCACTGAAGCTTTCTTT
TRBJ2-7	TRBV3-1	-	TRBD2	CASSQEGGLAIYEQYF	TGTGCCAGCAGCCAAGAAGGGGGACTAGCGATCTACGAGCAGTACTTC
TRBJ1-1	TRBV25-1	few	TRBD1	CASSLQGGSTEAFF	TGTGCCAGTTCTTTACAGGGGGGAAGCACTGAAGCTTTCTTT
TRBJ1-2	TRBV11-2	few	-	CASRRDANYGYTF	TGTGCCAGCAGAAGAGACGCAAACTATGGCTACACCTTC
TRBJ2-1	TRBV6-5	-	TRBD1	CASSRTGYNEQFF	TGTGCCAGCAGTCGGACAGGATACAATGAGCAGTTCTTC
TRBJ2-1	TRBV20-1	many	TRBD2	CSARVAGGGNEQFF	TGCAGTGCTAGAGTAGCGGGAGGAGGAAATGAGCAGTTCTTC
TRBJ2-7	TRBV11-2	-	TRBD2	CASSYNSGRGGEQYF	TGTGCCAGCAGCTACAATAGCGGGAGGGGGGGCGAGCAGTACTTC
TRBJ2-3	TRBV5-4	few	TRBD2	CASSQRLAGRTDTQYF	TGTGCCAGCAGCCAAAGACTAGCGGGACGCACAGATACGCAGTATTTT
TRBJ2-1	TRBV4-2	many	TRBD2	CASSPLETSGLGEQFF	TGTGCCAGCAGCCCCTTGGAGACTAGCGGGTTGGGTGAGCAGTTCTTC
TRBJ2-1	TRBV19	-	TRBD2	CASSISGGSYNEQFF	TGTGCCAGTAGTATAAGTGGCGGGAGCTACAATGAGCAGTTCTTC
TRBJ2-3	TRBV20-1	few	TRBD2	CSASRGSGRRDTQYF	TGCAGTGCCTCTCGTGGGAGCGGGAGGAGGGATACGCAGTATTTT
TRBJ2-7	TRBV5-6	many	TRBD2	CASSLPGPREGLYEQYF	TGTGCCAGCAGCTTGCCGGGTCCCCGGGAGGGACTTTACGAGCAGTACTTC
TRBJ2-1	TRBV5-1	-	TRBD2	CASSSLGREFSNEQFF	TGCGCCAGCAGCTCCTTAGGGCGGGAGTTTTCCAATGAGCAGTTCTTC
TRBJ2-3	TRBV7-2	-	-	CASSLGGGLDTQYF	TGTGCCAGCAGCTTGGGAGGGGGTTTGGATACGCAGTATTTT
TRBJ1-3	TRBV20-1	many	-	CSARDKGPPVGYF	TGCAGTGCTAGAGATAAGGGGCCCCCTGTGGGATATTTT
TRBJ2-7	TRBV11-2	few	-	CASSPPGKSYEQYF	TGTGCCAGCAGCCCCCCCGGGAAATCCTACGAGCAGTACTTC
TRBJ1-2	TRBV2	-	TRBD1	CASSVGQGGYGYTF	TGTGCCAGCAGTGTTGGACAGGGCGGCTATGGCTACACCTTC
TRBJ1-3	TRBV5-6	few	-	CASSQVLGRGNTIYF	TGTGCCAGCAGCCAAGTCCTGGGGCGTGGAAACACCATATATTTT
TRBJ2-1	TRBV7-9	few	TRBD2	CASSDPGTSVFPGEQFF	TGTGCCAGCAGCGATCCCGGGACTAGCGTGTTTCCTGGTGAGCAGTTCTTC
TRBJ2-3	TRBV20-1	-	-	CSARGLLQAWGTDTQYF	TGCAGTGCTAGAGGACTGCTGCAAGCCTGGGGCACAGATACGCAGTATTTT
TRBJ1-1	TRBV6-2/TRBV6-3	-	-	CASSLGTIEAFF	TGTGCCAGCAGCTTAGGGACAATTGAAGCTTTCTTT
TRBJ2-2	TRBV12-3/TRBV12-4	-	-	CASSFESWGTGELFF	TGTGCCAGCAGTTTCGAGAGCTGGGGAACCGGGGAGCTGTTTTTT
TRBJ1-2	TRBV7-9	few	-	CASSSPGGGLGYTF	TGTGCCAGCAGCTCCCCCGGTGGAGGGCTAGGCTACACCTTC
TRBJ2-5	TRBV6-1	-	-	CAIRGVETQYF	TGTGCCATTCGAGGGGTGGAGACCCAGTACTTC
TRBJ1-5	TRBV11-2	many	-	CASSFDLTGNQPQHF	TGTGCCAGCAGCTTCGACCTGACGGGGAATCAGCCCCAGCATTTT
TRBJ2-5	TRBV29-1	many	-	CSAEKNLQETQYF	TGCAGCGCCGAAAAGAACCTCCAAGAGACCCAGTACTTC
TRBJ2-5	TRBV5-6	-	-	CASSSDTLQETQYF	TGTGCCAGCAGCAGCGACACCTTACAAGAGACCCAGTACTTC
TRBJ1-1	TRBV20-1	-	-	CSARLAGANTEAFF	TGCAGTGCTAGATTGGCAGGGGCGAACACTGAAGCTTTCTTT
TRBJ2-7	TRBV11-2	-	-	CASSLGAADTYEQYF	TGTGCCAGCAGCTTAGGGGCCGCGGATACCTACGAGCAGTACTTC
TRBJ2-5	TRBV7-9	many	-	CASSTTLPLGETQYF	TGTGCCAGCAGCACCACCCTCCCCCTAGGGGAGACCCAGTACTTC
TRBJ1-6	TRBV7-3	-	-	CASSFAAPTGRNSPLHF	TGTGCCAGCAGCTTCGCAGCCCCGACAGGCCGGAATTCACCCCTCCACTTT
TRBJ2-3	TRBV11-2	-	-	CASSLEGRFTDTQYF	TGTGCCAGCAGCTTAGAGGGCCGGTTCACAGATACGCAGTATTTT
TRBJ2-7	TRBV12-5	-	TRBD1	CASGLRRDSLHF	TGTGCTAGTGGTTTGCGCCGGGACAGCCTTCACTTC
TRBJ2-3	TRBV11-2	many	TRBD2	CASSFVAGARDTQYF	TGTGCCAGCAGCTTTGTAGCGGGAGCAAGGGATACGCAGTATTTT
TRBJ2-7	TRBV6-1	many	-	CASKPWVSYEQYF	TGTGCCAGCAAGCCCTGGGTCTCCTACGAGCAGTACTTC
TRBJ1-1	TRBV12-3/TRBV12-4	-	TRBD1	CASSPNRGGNTEAFF	TGTGCCAGCAGTCCAAACAGGGGAGGAAACACTGAAGCTTTCTTT
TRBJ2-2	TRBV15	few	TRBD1	CATSRDVGQVYGGELFF	TGTGCCACCAGCAGAGATGTGGGACAGGTTTATGGCGGGGAGCTGTTTTTT